Included here is one TCR beta chain sequence, with context. Original processing methods: Reference gene primer amplification gave estimated nucleated cell counts. Generated by immunoSEQ multiplex PCR, the TCRdb table keeps only in-frame clones and is missing some. The DNA was the basis for D and trimming; V, J and clone size are from that table. The sample contains roughly 150,000 clones, approximately 82% of which appear only once. This specimen comes from a study of blood T cell repertoires in COVID-19. Background on the study: Donors in the United States, Italy and Spain gave samples during acute or convalescent COVID-19. Sources were T cells, B-cell-depleted T cells, or PBMCs; the material itself was cDNA or gDNA.

Germline V gives CDR1 LGHDT, CDR2 YNNKEL (reference sequence). The V and J ends lost 7 bases and 8 bases, in that order; junction bases with no gene match: 12. The CDR3 has 16 residues. The sequencing input was peripheral blood. The source is a woman over 75 with active or convalescent COVID-19. J is TRBJ2-2 and V is TRBV3-1 (or the pseudogene TRBV3-2); 11 bases fit TRBD2. The DNA for the CDR3 is TGTGCCAGCACCCCCCGCGGGCTAGCGGGAGGTGGGGAGCTGTTTTTT. Amino acid sequence: CASTPRGLAGGGELFF.